These 23 T cell receptor beta chains were sequenced from one sample in a study of blood T cell repertoires in COVID-19. The table came from immunoSEQ multiplex PCR; TCRdb's copy has only in-frame clones and leaves some out. Here the sample spans tens of thousands of clones, approximately 89% being singletons. The source material was peripheral blood. These receptors all come from a man in his fifties or sixties with acute or convalescent COVID-19.

The DNA for the CDR3 is TGTGCCAGCAGCCCCGGGACAGGCAGGGCAGATACGCAGTATTTT. Translating it yields CASSPGTGRADTQYF. The V gene is TRBV11-3, the J gene TRBJ2-3; 8 bases align to TRBD1. With 5 bases clipped from V and 4 bases from J, the junction kept 8 bases outside the gene matches. The length of the CDR3 is 15 residues. Germline V gene sequence: CDR1 SGHNT, CDR2 YENEEA.

The chain couples TRBV19 to TRBJ2-1, with no clear D. V lost 1 base and J lost 7, with 11 bases in between. Germline CDR1 LNHDA, CDR2 SQIVND (reference sequence). The CDR3 extends over 14 amino acids. CDR3 protein: CASSIVSGRNEQFF. The CDR3 DNA sequence: TGTGCCAGTAGTATAGTTTCGGGTAGAAATGAGCAGTTCTTC.

The V call is TRBV29-1, the J call TRBJ1-4, with a possible D match to TRBD1 (5 bases). The CDR3 sequence is 13 residues long. V dropped 7 bases and J dropped 7 bases, with 16 bases sitting between them. Germline V gives CDR1 SQVTM, CDR2 ANQGSEA. DNA for the CDR3: TGCAGCGGGCAGGGTGATTATTCTGAAAAACTGTTTTTT. Translation gives CSGQGDYSEKLFF.

The chain uses TRBV5-1 and TRBJ1-4, with 7 bases aligning to TRBD1. Germline V gene data show CDR1 as SGHRS and CDR2 as YFSETQ. V shed 0 bases, J shed 3 bases, and the junction held 2 bases outside the gene matches. This CDR3 spans 15 amino acids. The CDR3 sequence is CASSLGGQPNEKLFF. CDR3 DNA sequence: TGCGCCAGCAGCTTGGGGGGACAGCCTAATGAAAAACTGTTTTTT.

This chain links TRBV4-3 with TRBJ2-3; no clear D. V was cut by 4 bases and J by 3 bases, with 11 bases left in between. Germline CDR1 and CDR2: LGHNA and YSLEER. The CDR3 spans 14 residues. In DNA form, the CDR3 reads TGCGCCAGCAGCCGCGGCCCGAAGACAGATACGCAGTATTTT. Translated, it gives CASSRGPKTDTQYF.

The chain uses TRBV12-3 or TRBV12-4 and TRBJ1-5; D is unresolved. This CDR3 is built from 13 residues. The V end was cut by 3 bases, the J end by 2 bases, with 5 bases between. The CDR3 here is CASSLSGNQPQHF. The CDR3, as DNA: TGTGCCAGCAGTTTGTCAGGCAATCAGCCCCAGCATTTT.

The rearrangement links TRBV6-5 to TRBJ2-7; no reliable D call. The CDR3 is made up of 14 amino acids. V gave up 5 bases and J gave up 1 base, with 12 bases separating them. Looked up from germline, CDR1 is MNHEY and CDR2 is SVGAGI. The CDR3 loop is CASSTPTGSYEQYV. DNA of the CDR3: TGTGCCAGCAGTACCCCGACCGGGTCCTACGAGCAGTACGTC.

The chain has TRBV5-1 and TRBJ1-3; D is perhaps TRBD1 (6 bases). This CDR3 comprises 18 residues. Trimming removed 2 bases at V and 0 bases at J, with 18 bases between. CDR1 SGHRS and CDR2 YFSETQ come from the germline V gene. The CDR3 DNA reads TGCGCCAGCAGCTTAAATATGAGGGGGGGAAGCTCTGGAAACACCATATATTTT. This translates into CASSLNMRGGSSGNTIYF.

The chain joins TRBV5-5 to TRBJ2-1; TRBD2 matches 10 bases. V gave up 0 bases and J gave up 6 bases; unmatched junction bases: 9. This CDR3 has 17 amino acids. Germline CDR1 reads SGHKS; CDR2 reads YYEKEE (reference sequence). Here the CDR3 reads CASSLASGGAQTNEQFF. The CDR3 DNA follows: TGTGCCAGCAGCTTGGCGAGCGGGGGGGCCCAAACCAATGAGCAGTTCTTC. Combining the CDR3 with reference TRBV5-5 and TRBJ2-1 gives the whole variable domain DAGVTQSPTHLIKTRGQQVTLRCSPISGHKSVSWYQQVLGQGPQFIFQYYEKEERGRGNFPDRFSARQFPNYSSELNVNALLLGDSALYLCASSLASGGAQTNEQFFGPGTRLTVL.

This rearrangement joins TRBV28 to TRBJ2-2, with 8 bases that match TRBD2. CDR1 and CDR2 (germline): MDHEN, SYDVKM. With 8 bases clipped from V and 10 bases from J, the junction kept 12 bases outside the gene matches. This CDR3 region has 14 residues. The CDR3 DNA reads as TGTGCCAGCCTGCGAGTAGCGGGAAGGATGGAGCTGTTTTTT. It translates to CASLRVAGRMELFF.

This chain uses TRBV5-5 with TRBJ2-3; 11 bases are a match to TRBD2. The CDR3 consists of 15 residues. Germline trimming cut 0 bases from V and 3 bases from J; bases unmatched to any gene: 0. CDR1 is SGHKS and CDR2 is YYEKEE in the germline V gene (reference sequence). This CDR3 reads CASSLGLAGTDTQYF. As DNA, the CDR3 is TGTGCCAGCAGCTTGGGACTAGCGGGGACAGATACGCAGTATTTT.

This clone was observed a single time. The J gene is TRBJ2-1, the V gene TRBV4-3, with a weak D call TRBD1 (6 bases). The CDR3 runs 15 residues. V gave up 1 base and J gave up 5 bases, with 12 bases separating them. CDR1 and CDR2 (germline): LGHNA, YSLEER. CDR3 in DNA: TGCGCCAGCAGCCAAGGTAGCAGGGGCGACAATGAGCAGTTCTTC. This translates into CASSQGSRGDNEQFF.

This clone was seen a few times. The chain combines TRBV3-1 (or the pseudogene TRBV3-2) with TRBJ2-3; 9 nucleotides align to TRBD2. CDR1 is LGHDT, CDR2 YNNKEL, per germline (reference sequence). The CDR3 consists of 15 residues. J gave up 6 bases and V 2 bases, and 6 bases lay outside the gene matches. The CDR3 loop is CASSQLAGDGDTQYF. The CDR3 DNA sequence: TGTGCCAGCAGCCAATTAGCGGGGGACGGGGATACGCAGTATTTT.

The V call is TRBV28, the J call TRBJ2-1; TRBD1 matches at 8 bases. Germline V gene data show CDR1 as MDHEN and CDR2 as SYDVKM. This CDR3 comprises 14 residues. Trimming took 6 bases from V and 2 from J; bases not matched to a gene: 3. The CDR3 DNA follows: TGTGCCAGCAGACAGGGGGGCACCTACAATGAGCAGTTCTTC. Residues: CASRQGGTYNEQFF.

This chain links TRBV19 with TRBJ2-3, with D tentatively TRBD2 (6 bases). CDR3 length equals 15 residues. The ends were cut back, 5 bases at V and 6 bases at J, with 18 bases in the middle. The germline V gene has CDR1 LNHDA and CDR2 SQIVND (reference sequence). CDR3 bases: TGTGCCAGTAGTTCCCCCGGGGGAGGCATGGATACGCAGTATTTT. This codes for CASSSPGGGMDTQYF.

V gene TRBV5-8 combines with J gene TRBJ2-1; 8 positions match TRBD1. Germline CDR1 reads SGHTS; CDR2 reads YDEGEE. CDR3 size: 14 residues. V trimming: 2 bases; J trimming: 9 bases; junction bases outside the gene matches: 7. The CDR3 loop reads CASSFRQGTSEQFF. In DNA, the CDR3 is TGTGCCAGCAGCTTCCGACAGGGGACGAGTGAGCAGTTCTTC.

This sequence joins TRBV9 and TRBJ2-3; 9 bases agree with TRBD1. The CDR3 is 15 amino acids. V was pared by 3 bases and J by 5 bases, with 7 bases of the junction left unmatched. In germline, CDR1 is SGDLS, CDR2 YYNGEE. The CDR3, as DNA: TGTGCCAGCAGCGCGACGACAGGGGGAGAAGATACGCAGTATTTT. It codes for CASSATTGGEDTQYF. Filled out from reference TRBV9 and TRBJ2-3, the complete variable domain reads DSGVTQTPKHLITATGQRVTLRCSPRSGDLSVYWYQQSLDQGLQFLIQYYNGEERAKGNILERFSAQQFPDLHSELNLSSLELGDSALYFCASSATTGGEDTQYFGPGTRLTVL.

The genes are TRBV3-1 (or the pseudogene TRBV3-2) and TRBJ2-2, with D possibly being TRBD1 (6 bases). Germline values: CDR1 LGHDT, CDR2 YNNKEL (reference sequence). V was clipped by 5 bases and J by 6 bases, with 10 bases between them. The CDR3 spans 13 residues. CDR3: CASSNRVPGELFF. CDR3 DNA: TGTGCCAGCAGCAACAGGGTACCCGGGGAGCTGTTTTTT.

This clone was seen a handful of times. The chain uses TRBV2 and TRBJ2-4; D uncertain. Trimming took 3 bases from V and 1 from J, leaving 7 bases between them. Germline V lookup: CDR1 SNHLY, CDR2 FYNNEI. CDR3 size: 14 residues. CDR3: CASSDGRAKNIQYF. Here the CDR3 DNA reads TGTGCCAGCAGTGATGGCAGGGCCAAAAACATTCAGTACTTC.

CDR3 region: CASSPGGYEQYV. CDR3 in DNA: TGTGCCAGCAGCCCCGGGGGGTACGAGCAGTACGTC. The chain couples TRBV9 to TRBJ2-7; 7 nucleotides line up with TRBD2. Germline V gives CDR1 SGDLS, CDR2 YYNGEE. Germline trimming cut 4 bases from V and 4 bases from J; bases unmatched to any gene: 2. The CDR3 contains 12 residues.

This chain uses TRBV6-6 with TRBJ2-3, with a weak D call TRBD2 (7 bases). Germline-derived CDR1 and CDR2 are MNHNY and SVGAGI (reference sequence). The CDR3 runs to 15 residues. Trimming took off 0 bases at V and 6 bases at J, with 13 bases between the two ends. The CDR3 sequence: CASSYSSGRGDTQYF. CDR3 bases: TGTGCCAGCAGTTACTCGAGTGGGAGGGGGGATACGCAGTATTTT.

The gene calls are TRBV7-9 and TRBJ2-7; 7 nucleotides line up with TRBD2. The CDR3 length is 16 residues. V lost 6 bases, J lost 3 bases, and 14 bases stayed unmatched. Germline V lookup: CDR1 SEHNR, CDR2 FQNEAQ (reference sequence). CDR3 residues: CASSPSSGDRGYEQYF. In DNA form, the CDR3 reads TGTGCCAGCAGTCCCTCTAGCGGAGATAGGGGCTACGAGCAGTACTTC.

J is TRBJ2-7 and V is TRBV10-2, with D maybe TRBD1 (5 bases). V lost 7 bases and J lost 2, with 9 bases in between. The V gene's germline CDR1 is WSHSY and CDR2 SAAADI. The CDR3 is made up of 12 amino acids. CDR3 bases: TGCGCCAGCAAAGGACAAGCCTACGAGCAGTACTTC. Amino acids: CASKGQAYEQYF.